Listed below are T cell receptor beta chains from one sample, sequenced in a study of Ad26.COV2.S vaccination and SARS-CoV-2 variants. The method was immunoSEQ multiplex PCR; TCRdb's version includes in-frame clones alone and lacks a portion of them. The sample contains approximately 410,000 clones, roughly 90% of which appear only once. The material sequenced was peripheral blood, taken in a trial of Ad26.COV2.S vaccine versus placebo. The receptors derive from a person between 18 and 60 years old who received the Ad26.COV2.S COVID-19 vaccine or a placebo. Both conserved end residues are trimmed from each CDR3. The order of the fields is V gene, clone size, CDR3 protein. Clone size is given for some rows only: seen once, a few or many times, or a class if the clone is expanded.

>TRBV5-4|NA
ASSLGGTSNYNEQF
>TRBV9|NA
ASSVDGSEAPDTGELF
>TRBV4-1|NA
ASSQTPSMGTGRNQPQH
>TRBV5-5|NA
ASSTGNSGVFGYGYT
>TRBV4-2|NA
ASSPLLTTSGGRTDTQY
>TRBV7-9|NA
ASSSREGARHEQY
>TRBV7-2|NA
ASSRTMSSYEQY
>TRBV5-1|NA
ASSLAMGANSAEQF
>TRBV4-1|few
ASSLRQGADEKLF
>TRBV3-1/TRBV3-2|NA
ASSQDVGSGRHTDTQY
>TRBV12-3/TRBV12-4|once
ANTLNGGNTIY
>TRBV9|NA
ASSARTGGNIQY
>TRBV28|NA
ASSYTGTGGAGRTDTQY
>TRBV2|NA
ASSETATMPLPDTQY
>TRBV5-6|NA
ASSLAGSGANVLT
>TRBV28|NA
ASSPHYEQY
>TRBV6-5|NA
ASSYSGQGNQPQH
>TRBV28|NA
ASSSPGIDIYGYT
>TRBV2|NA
ASSDWNIQY
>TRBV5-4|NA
ASSAQGEEKLF
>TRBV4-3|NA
ASSQGLNGAETQY
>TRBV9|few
ASSLGPLEETQY
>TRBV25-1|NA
ASTNGTGGAYEQY
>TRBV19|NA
ASSSRSGNTIY
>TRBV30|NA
AWRRDTTNSPLH
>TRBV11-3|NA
ASSLTWGRTGELF
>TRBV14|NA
ASSQDNLGSQQF
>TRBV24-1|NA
ATSGVDRANTGELF
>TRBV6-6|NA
ASSYDGSEKLF
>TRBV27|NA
ASRPELGRTDTQY
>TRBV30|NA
AWSLRGRGTEAF
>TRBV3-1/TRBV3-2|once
ASSHPGGTEAF
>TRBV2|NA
ASSANPGSTEAF
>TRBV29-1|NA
SVGPGGRTEAF
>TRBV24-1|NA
ATSDPRGTQETQY
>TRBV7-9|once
ASSSKDSPFNQPQH
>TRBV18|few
ASSPGTAMAGNTIY
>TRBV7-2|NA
ASGGGTPEAF
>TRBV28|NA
ASSFGTLNTQY
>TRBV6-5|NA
ASSYKAGGTTDTQY